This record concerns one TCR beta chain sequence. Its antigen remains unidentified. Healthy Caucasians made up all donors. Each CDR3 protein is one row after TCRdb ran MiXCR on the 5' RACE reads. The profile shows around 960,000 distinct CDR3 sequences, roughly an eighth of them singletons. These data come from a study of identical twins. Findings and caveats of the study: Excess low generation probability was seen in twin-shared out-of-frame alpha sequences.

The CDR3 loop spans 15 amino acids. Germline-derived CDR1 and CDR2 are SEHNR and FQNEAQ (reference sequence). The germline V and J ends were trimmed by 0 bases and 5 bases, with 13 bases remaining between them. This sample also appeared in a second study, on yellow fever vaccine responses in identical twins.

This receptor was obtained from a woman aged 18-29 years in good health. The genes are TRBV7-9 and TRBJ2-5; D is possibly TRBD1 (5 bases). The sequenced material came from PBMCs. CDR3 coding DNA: TGTGCCAGCAGCTTAGCGTGGCAGGGTCATGAGACCCAGTACTTC. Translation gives CASSLAWQGHETQYF.